The sequence of this TCR beta chain was determined in a study of OX40 agonist ivuxolimab in advanced cancers. General notes on the study: The costimulatory receptor OX40 (CD134) was targeted by ivuxolimab, a fully human IgG2 agonistic monoclonal antibody. The paper reports the monotherapy dose-escalation portion (N ≈ 50 patients) of the phase I ivuxolimab trial. Partial responses were achieved by three dose-escalation patients, of whom one had hepatocellular carcinoma and two had cutaneous melanoma. Patients were allowed to have had prior anti-PD-1, anti-PD-L1 or anti-CTLA-4 therapy, and around 43% of the dose-escalation patients had been treated with checkpoint inhibitors. In the dose-escalation cohort, 70% to 85% of patients were male, and the mean age was roughly 56 years with a range of roughly 23 to 79. Intravenous ivuxolimab was administered to patients every 2 weeks at six dose levels: 0.01, 0.1, 0.3, 1.5, 3 and 10 mg/kg. Peripheral TCRbeta sequencing aimed to test whether ivuxolimab altered TCR sequence diversity and caused clonal T-cell expansion. Of the roughly 50 dose-escalation patients, hepatocellular carcinoma was present in 19, melanoma in roughly 15, renal cell carcinoma in 9 and head and neck cancer in 9.

What the authors observed across the whole study: Which antigens the clonally expanded peripheral T cells were specific for was not determined. After ivuxolimab, expanded clones were on average more numerous among CD8+ T cells than among CD4+ T cells. In the 0.1-3.0 mg/kg groups, partial responders were among the patients with the lowest normalized peripheral clonal expansion, particularly in CD8+ T cells. At doses from 0.1 to 3.0 mg/kg, clonal expansion was seen in both CD4+ and CD8+ blood T cells between baseline and week 6. Low levels of normalized T-cell clonal expansion were also seen in some patients who did not respond.

In this sample, this clone turned up a few times. The antigen it recognizes is unknown. No base qualities exist here, and no much larger clone lies one base off it. V is cut by 4 bases and J by 3 bases, and the space between the germline ends is 13 bases. The CDR3 holds 15 amino acids from the cysteine to the phenylalanine. Only the CDR3 DNA stays, 45 bases, in frame from base 1. As encoded in the germline V gene, CDR1 is SGHDN while CDR2 is FVKESK. Patients with autoimmune disease history or receiving systemic immunosuppression were excluded from the trial. Peripheral blood for TCR sequencing was collected from all dose cohorts at baseline, on cycle 4 day 1, and on cycle 7 day 1. Samples were obtained from an open-label, multicenter, first-in-human phase I dose-escalation trial of ivuxolimab. Adults with locally advanced or metastatic melanoma, renal cell, hepatocellular, or head and neck squamous cell carcinoma were enrolled in the trial. Before TCR sequencing, CD4+ T cells and CD8+ T cells were sorted from peripheral blood as separate populations.

For sequencing of the TCRbeta CDR3 region, genomic DNA was extracted from the sorted cells. The immunoSEQ Assay was used for sequencing of TCRbeta CDR3 regions. What TCRdb holds here is the immuneACCESS table cut down to in-frame rearrangements. Part of the clones is not present; checked against another copy, under half of the missing clones reflect an unresolved V gene, and the others are unexplained. This sample lists around 150,000 clones; under 95% were detected once. The top ten hold more than 0.9% of the sample. Recombination joined TRBV14 with TRBJ1-3, with no confidently assigned D gene. The sample consisted of CD4+ or CD8+ T cells sorted from blood, taken in a trial of the OX40 agonist ivuxolimab. The TCR comes from an adult with an advanced solid tumor such as melanoma, head and neck, liver or kidney cancer. The CDR3 is CASSLRTASGNTIYF. The sequenced DNA is TGTGCCAGCAGCCTCAGGACCGCGAGTGGAAACACCATATATTTT.